This is a list of T cell receptor beta chains from one sample in a study of cytomegalovirus exposure and HLA in healthy donors. Profiled with immunoSEQ multiplex PCR; TCRdb holds only in-frame clones, not every one. The sample includes about 170,000 clones, over 80% of them seen just once. The sample was PBMCs. Receptors were obtained from a boy under 10 years old in good health and CMV-seronegative. Both conserved end residues are part of each CDR3. D genes are given only for firm matches. Only some rows state a clone size, as once, few, many or a class for expanded clones.

J	size	D	V	length	CDR3	DNA
TRBJ2-3	once	NA	TRBV11-2	15	CASSLGGSRTDTQYF	TGTGCCAGCAGCTTAGGAGGGAGCCGCACAGATACGCAGTATTTT
TRBJ2-1	NA	TRBD2	TRBV10-3	17	CAISGGLAGGGTNEQFF	TGTGCCATCAGTGGTGGACTAGCGGGGGGCGGGACTAATGAGCAGTTCTTC
TRBJ1-5	NA	TRBD1	TRBV10-2	15	CASSLTGLVNQPQHF	TGCGCCAGCAGCCTGACAGGGCTAGTCAATCAGCCCCAGCATTTT
TRBJ2-1	NA	TRBD2	TRBV7-2	15	CASSLTSGIANEQFF	TGTGCCAGCAGCTTGACTAGCGGGATCGCCAATGAGCAGTTCTTC
TRBJ1-5	NA	NA	TRBV19	16	CASSRAGRSGNQPQHF	TGTGCCAGTAGTCGGGCAGGGAGGTCCGGCAATCAGCCCCAGCATTTT
TRBJ1-3	NA	NA	TRBV28	19	CASSFRVRPPGGSGNTIYF	TGTGCCAGCAGTTTCCGGGTACGACCCCCGGGCGGGAGTGGAAACACCATATATTTT
TRBJ2-5	NA	NA	TRBV7-9	16	CASSLAVGTPGETQYF	TGTGCCAGCAGCTTAGCGGTTGGGACACCCGGGGAGACCCAGTACTTC
TRBJ2-3	NA	TRBD2	TRBV5-1	14	CASSSRGGADTQYF	TGCGCCAGCTCTAGTCGGGGGGGCGCAGATACGCAGTATTTT
TRBJ2-1	NA	NA	TRBV30	14	CAWSDNHGVNEQFF	TGTGCCTGGAGTGATAATCACGGGGTCAATGAGCAGTTCTTC
TRBJ2-7	NA	NA	TRBV21-1	16	CASRTHTSGGTYEQYF	TGTGCCAGCAGGACACACACTAGCGGGGGTACCTACGAGCAGTACTTC
TRBJ2-3	once	TRBD2	TRBV9	16	CASSVSGGASTDTQYF	TGTGCCAGCAGCGTTAGCGGGGGGGCGAGCACAGATACGCAGTATTTT
TRBJ2-1	NA	NA	TRBV30	14	CAWAPGSSGNEQFF	TGTGCCTGGGCCCCGGGGTCCTCTGGCAATGAGCAGTTCTTC
TRBJ1-3	NA	NA	TRBV5-5	15	CASSPYRETGNTIYF	TGTGCCAGCAGCCCCTACAGGGAAACTGGAAACACCATATATTTT
TRBJ1-5	NA	NA	TRBV21-1	12	CARRRGNQPQHF	TGTGCCAGAAGGAGGGGCAATCAGCCCCAGCATTTT
TRBJ2-3	NA	TRBD1	TRBV6-5	15	CASSLTGLSTDTQYF	TGTGCCAGCAGTCTGACAGGGCTTAGCACAGATACGCAGTATTTT
TRBJ1-5	NA	NA	TRBV19	14	CASSIEWGVQPQHF	TGTGCCAGTAGTATAGAGTGGGGGGTCCAGCCCCAGCATTTT
TRBJ1-5	few	TRBD1	TRBV18	14	CASSRTGFGQPQHF	TGTGCCAGCTCACGGACAGGGTTCGGGCAGCCCCAGCATTTT
TRBJ2-1	NA	NA	TRBV19	14	CASSTQHLLAEQFF	TGTGCCAGTAGTACCCAGCACCTGTTAGCGGAGCAGTTCTTC
TRBJ1-4	NA	NA	TRBV5-4	15	CASSLEGAEGEKLFF	TGTGCCAGCAGCTTGGAAGGGGCGGAAGGAGAAAAACTGTTTTTT
TRBJ1-5	once	NA	TRBV28	15	CASRRFGGHGQPQHF	TGTGCCAGCAGGAGGTTCGGGGGGCATGGACAGCCCCAGCATTTT
TRBJ1-1	NA	TRBD1	TRBV10-2	13	CASGPGTGGSSFF	TGCGCCAGCGGACCCGGGACAGGGGGTTCGTCTTTCTTT
TRBJ2-6	NA	TRBD1	TRBV5-1	19	CASSLSPGQGASGANVLTF	TGCGCCAGCAGCTTGTCCCCGGGACAGGGAGCTTCTGGGGCCAACGTCCTGACTTTC
TRBJ2-1	NA	TRBD1	TRBV6-5	16	CASSYGDRGRVNEQFF	TGTGCCAGCAGTTACGGGGACAGGGGAAGAGTAAATGAGCAGTTCTTC
TRBJ1-2	NA	TRBD1	TRBV7-9	13	CASSLGQGNGYTF	TGTGCCAGCAGCCTGGGACAGGGAAACGGCTACACCTTC
TRBJ2-7	NA	NA	TRBV21-1	13	CARYSLRTYEQYF	TGTGCCAGGTACAGCCTCCGTACCTACGAGCAGTACTTC
TRBJ1-2	NA	TRBD1	TRBV5-1	15	CASSLWTGGQEGYTF	TGCGCCAGCAGCTTGTGGACAGGGGGCCAGGAGGGCTACACCTTC
TRBJ2-2	NA	TRBD1	TRBV27	14	CASSAGGYTGELFF	TGTGCCAGCAGTGCAGGGGGCTACACCGGGGAGCTGTTTTTT
TRBJ2-3	NA	NA	TRBV7-3	15	CASSLWRTSTDTQYF	TGTGCCAGCAGCCTTTGGCGGACTAGCACAGATACGCAGTATTTT
TRBJ2-2	NA	TRBD1	TRBV29-1	14	CSVSPGQGSGELFF	TGCAGCGTTTCTCCGGGACAGGGATCCGGGGAGCTGTTTTTT